This is a list of T cell receptor beta chains from one sample in a study of blood T cell repertoires in COVID-19. Profiling relied on immunoSEQ multiplex PCR, and the TCRdb table lists in-frame clones only, not all of them. The sample has just under 60,000 clones, 85% to 90% seen once. Material for sequencing was peripheral blood. All receptors come from a human donor with active COVID-19. The donor label of this sample is uncertain. Each CDR3 is given with its conserved first and last residue. A D gene is named only where the DNA matches it firmly. Not every row has a clone size; where given, it reads once, few, many or a size class.

J gene,clone size,V gene,D gene,CDR3 DNA,CDR3 protein
TRBJ1-5,NA,TRBV5-1,NA,TGCGCCAGCAGCTTGGGAGGCCTCATGGGCAATCAGCCCCAGCATTTT,CASSLGGLMGNQPQHF
TRBJ2-5,NA,TRBV4-3,TRBD2,TGCGCCAGCAGCCAAGAAAAAGAACTAGCGGAGACCCAGTACTTC,CASSQEKELAETQYF
TRBJ2-1,NA,TRBV28,TRBD2,TGTGCCAGCAGTTTCAATAGCGGGAGGGTATATGAGCAGTTCTTC,CASSFNSGRVYEQFF
TRBJ1-3,NA,TRBV12-5,NA,TGTGCTAGTGCCCAGGACTATTCCCCTGGAAACACCATATATTTT,CASAQDYSPGNTIYF
TRBJ2-7,few,TRBV4-3,TRBD2,TGCGCCAGCAGCCAAGTTTATCAGCGGGAGTACGAGCAGTACTTC,CASSQVYQREYEQYF
TRBJ1-1,NA,TRBV7-8,NA,TGTGCCAGCAGCTTAAAGTTAGACACTGAAGCTTTCTTT,CASSLKLDTEAFF
TRBJ1-2,few,TRBV7-8,NA,TGTGCCAGCAGCTTAGACGGGGGACTCCTCTATGGCTACACCTTC,CASSLDGGLLYGYTF
TRBJ2-1,once,TRBV10-3,NA,TGTGCCATCAGTGAAGGGGCGGTGGCGCTGGAGCAGTTCTTC,CAISEGAVALEQFF
TRBJ1-1,NA,TRBV18,TRBD1,TGTGCCAGCTCACGGGGTAGTAGGGGGCACACTGAAGCTTTCTTT,CASSRGSRGHTEAFF
TRBJ2-7,NA,TRBV20-1,TRBD1,TGCAGTGCTGGTGGGACAGGGGGCTCTCACGAGCAGTACTTC,CSAGGTGGSHEQYF
TRBJ2-7,NA,TRBV7-2,TRBD2,TGTGCCAGCAGCTTATATGGCGGGGGGGCATACGAGCAGTACTTC,CASSLYGGGAYEQYF
TRBJ1-2,NA,TRBV5-4,TRBD1,TGTGCCAGCAGCCCGGACAGGGGCCATGGCTACACCTTC,CASSPDRGHGYTF
TRBJ2-3,NA,TRBV7-9,NA,TGTGCCAGCAGCCCCCGGACTGAAAGCTCGCAGTATTTT,CASSPRTESSQYF
TRBJ1-4,NA,TRBV4-1,NA,TGCGCCAGCAGCCAAGATCAGCGGGGCTGGGGTGAAAAACTGTTTTTT,CASSQDQRGWGEKLFF
TRBJ1-2,NA,TRBV28,NA,TGTGCCAGCAGTTTAGGTCCCGGGGACTATGGCTACACCTTC,CASSLGPGDYGYTF
TRBJ1-2,NA,TRBV5-6,NA,TGTGCCAGCAGCCACAGAGGGTCCTATGGCTACACCTTC,CASSHRGSYGYTF
TRBJ2-1,NA,TRBV9,NA,TGTGCCAGCAGCGTAGTTACTAGCATGAATGAGCAGTTCTTC,CASSVVTSMNEQFF
TRBJ2-7,NA,TRBV5-4,TRBD1,TGTGCCAGCAGCCTGGGGACAGGGGGCTTCGAGCAGTACTTC,CASSLGTGGFEQYF
TRBJ2-7,NA,TRBV3-1/TRBV3-2,NA,TGTGCCAGCAGCCAAGATTCCCTAGCTGGGATCTTGAACGAGCAGTACTTC,CASSQDSLAGILNEQYF
TRBJ2-3,NA,TRBV18,TRBD2,TGTGCCAGCTCTCACTCGCTCAGTCTAGCGGGGGCGGAGGATACGCAGTATTTT,CASSHSLSLAGAEDTQYF
TRBJ2-3,NA,TRBV6-4,TRBD2,TGTGCCACCCGGGACTATTCCGGCACAGATACGCAGTATTTT,CATRDYSGTDTQYF
TRBJ2-1,NA,TRBV6-2/TRBV6-3,TRBD2,TGTGCCAGCAGTTATCCTAGCGGGATACAGCAGTTCTTC,CASSYPSGIQQFF
TRBJ1-2,NA,TRBV18,TRBD1,TGTGCCAGCTCACTTGGGACAGACTCTTATGGCTACACCTTC,CASSLGTDSYGYTF
TRBJ1-2,NA,TRBV5-1,NA,TGCGCCAGCAGCTTCGGGGGGGCCTATGGCTACACCTTC,CASSFGGAYGYTF